These 25 T cell receptor beta chains share one sample of origin, sequenced in a study of OX40 agonist ivuxolimab in advanced cancers. TCRdb keeps only in-frame clones here, not all; method: immunoSEQ multiplex PCR. This sample has fewer than 80,000 clones; roughly 81% occur once, and the top ten carry roughly 9.8%. Specimen: CD4+ or CD8+ T cells sorted from blood, collected in a trial of the OX40 agonist ivuxolimab. These receptors all come from an adult with an advanced solid tumor such as melanoma, head and neck, liver or kidney cancer.

This sequence joins TRBV6-1 and TRBJ1-5; D unresolved. Between the trimmed V and J ends, which lost 3 bases and 3 bases, there was a span of 12 bases. The germline CDR1 and CDR2 sequences are MNHNS and SASEGT. The CDR3 length is 15 residues. The chain's CDR3 is CASSDFLRLNQPQHF. The CDR3 DNA is TGTGCCAGCAGTGATTTCCTCCGGCTCAATCAGCCCCAGCATTTT.

This sequence joins TRBV7-3 and TRBJ1-2, with D unresolved. The length of the CDR3 is 13 residues. Looked up from germline, CDR1 is SGHTA and CDR2 is FQGTGA. The V end was cut by 4 bases, the J end by 8 bases, with 14 bases between. The DNA for the CDR3 is TGTGCCAGCAGCTCGTTTTCAGGAGCCGGCTACACCTTC. As protein: CASSSFSGAGYTF.

This chain uses TRBV5-1 with TRBJ2-2; no reliable D call. This CDR3 contains 16 residues. Germline CDR1 and CDR2: SGHRS and YFSETQ. The V gene lost 2 bases and the J gene lost 1 base, with 12 bases spanning the gap. As DNA, the CDR3 is TGCGCCAGCAGCTTTTTAGTGGCTGGGAACACCGGGGAGCTGTTTTTT. Amino acids: CASSFLVAGNTGELFF.

The chain is built from TRBV11-3 and TRBJ1-2; TRBD1 agrees at 9 bases. This CDR3 spans 14 amino acids. Germline V gene data show CDR1 as SGHNT and CDR2 as YENEEA. V shed 1 base, J shed 7 bases, and the junction held 4 bases outside the gene matches. The CDR3 DNA follows: TGTGCCAGCAGCTTAGGGGACAGGGCGCGTGGCTACACCTTC. Its protein product is CASSLGDRARGYTF.

This chain links TRBV7-9 with TRBJ1-2; D might be TRBD1 (5 bases). The CDR3 spans 15 residues. Germline-derived CDR1 and CDR2 are SEHNR and FQNEAQ (reference sequence). Trimming took 1 base from V and 4 from J, leaving 13 bases between them. The DNA for the CDR3 is TGTGCCAGCAGCTTAGTGGGAGGGGCGGCCTATGGCTACACCTTC. It yields the protein CASSLVGGAAYGYTF.

Here the CDR3 DNA reads TGTGCCAGCAGTTTGGGGACCCGTGGGGATTCACCCCTCCACTTT. This codes for CASSLGTRGDSPLHF. This chain joins TRBV27 and TRBJ1-6; D possibly corresponds to TRBD1 (5 bases). Trimming removed 3 bases at V and 8 bases at J, with 14 bases between. Germline values: CDR1 MNHEY, CDR2 SMNVEV (reference sequence). CDR3 size: 15 residues.

The table lists this clone with a few counts. This chain joins TRBV9 and TRBJ2-2, with D possibly TRBD1 on 6 matching bases. The CDR3 has 14 amino acids. V lost 0 bases and J 7 bases, leaving 10 bases between the germline ends. In germline, CDR1 is SGDLS, CDR2 YYNGEE. The CDR3 DNA reads TGTGCCAGCAGCGTAGGACAGGCCCACGGGGAGCTGTTTTTT. It specifies CASSVGQAHGELFF.

The chain couples TRBV2 to TRBJ1-1, with D perhaps matching TRBD1 (5 bases). Germline V CDR1 and CDR2: SNHLY, FYNNEI. V was clipped by 6 bases and J by 4 bases, with 12 bases between them. The CDR3 length is 13 residues. CDR3 residues: CASSPGGGTEAFF. CDR3 DNA sequence: TGTGCCAGCAGCCCTGGGGGGGGCACTGAAGCTTTCTTT.

The V gene is TRBV11-3, the J gene TRBJ2-1; no clear D gene. CDR1 is SGHNT, CDR2 YENEEA, per germline. V was clipped by 4 bases and J by 2 bases, with 15 bases between them. There are 16 residues in the CDR3. The CDR3 sequence is CASSYPGETAYNEQFF. The CDR3 DNA reads TGTGCCAGCAGCTATCCTGGCGAGACGGCCTACAATGAGCAGTTCTTC.

The CDR3 nucleotides are TGTGCCAGCGGATCAGAGTCCTACAATGAGCAGTTCTTC. Translation gives CASGSESYNEQFF. The rearrangement uses TRBV7-2 and TRBJ2-1; D gene unclear. The CDR3 contains 13 residues. Germline V lookup: CDR1 SGHTA, CDR2 FQGNSA. The V end lost 8 bases, the J end lost 1 base, and 9 bases lay between the germline ends.

J is TRBJ2-1 and V is TRBV28; D tentatively fits TRBD1 or TRBD2 (5 bases each). The CDR3 spans 16 residues. Trimming shortened V by 5 bases and J by 0 bases, and 14 bases separated the two germline ends. Germline V gives CDR1 MDHEN, CDR2 SYDVKM. CDR3: CASSGDPGPSYNEQFF. CDR3 coding DNA: TGTGCCAGCAGTGGGGACCCGGGTCCCTCCTACAATGAGCAGTTCTTC.

This sequence joins TRBV7-9 and TRBJ1-3, with D uncertain. CDR1 is SEHNR, CDR2 FQNEAQ, per germline (reference sequence). The CDR3 runs to 11 residues. The V end was cut by 3 bases, the J end by 8 bases, with 5 bases between. For the CDR3, the DNA is TGTGCCAGCAGCTTCGGGGACACCATATATTTT. Amino acids: CASSFGDTIYF.

The V call is TRBV5-4, the J call TRBJ1-1; tentative D call: TRBD1 (6 bases). Trimming pared 5 bases from V and 5 bases from J, leaving 13 bases between. This CDR3 spans 13 amino acids. CDR1 and CDR2 (germline): SGHNT, YYREEE (reference sequence). The CDR3 here is CASSETRGTEAFF. In DNA, the CDR3 is TGTGCCAGCAGTGAGACAAGGGGGACTGAAGCTTTCTTT. The full variable domain, completed using reference TRBV5-4 and TRBJ1-1, is ETGVTQSPTHLIKTRGQQVTLRCSSQSGHNTVSWYQQALGQGPQFIFQYYREEENGRGNFPPRFSGLQFPNYSSELNVNALELDDSALYLCASSETRGTEAFFGQGTRLTVV.

The chain recombines TRBV7-9 with TRBJ2-1; D possibly corresponds to TRBD2 (5 bases). Germline V lookup: CDR1 SEHNR, CDR2 FQNEAQ (reference sequence). V was pared by 5 bases and J by 5 bases, with 13 bases between. The CDR3 length is 14 residues. The CDR3 sequence: CASSPVRVNNEQFF. The DNA of the CDR3 is TGTGCCAGCAGCCCCGTGAGGGTGAACAATGAGCAGTTCTTC.

This rearrangement joins TRBV7-6 to TRBJ2-7; weak D call: TRBD1 (5 bases). The V gene lost 2 bases and the J gene lost 2 bases, with 10 bases spanning the gap. The CDR3 is 14 amino acids. CDR1 is SGHVS and CDR2 is FNYEAQ in the germline V gene. CDR3 loop: CASSLIPGTYEQYF. CDR3 sequence (DNA): TGTGCCAGCAGCTTAATTCCAGGGACCTACGAGCAGTACTTC.

The chain links TRBV7-8 to TRBJ1-4; 7 positions agree with TRBD1. The CDR3 sequence is 15 residues long. Germline V gene data show CDR1 as SGHVS and CDR2 as FQNEAQ. J lost 7 bases, V lost 1 base, and 6 bases had no gene match. The CDR3 spells CASSLGGTVVEKLFF. The CDR3 nucleotides are TGTGCCAGCAGCTTAGGAGGGACAGTTGTTGAAAAACTGTTTTTT.

The chain joins TRBV6-5 to TRBJ1-1; 7 bases are a match to TRBD1. The CDR3 is 15 residues long. Germline-derived CDR1 and CDR2 are MNHEY and SVGAGI. V dropped 6 bases and J dropped 3; count of bases not matched to a gene: 10. The CDR3: CASSETNRGYTEAFF. CDR3 nucleotides: TGTGCCAGCAGCGAAACCAACAGGGGATACACTGAAGCTTTCTTT.

The V and J genes are TRBV6-9 and TRBJ2-5; 11 nucleotides align to TRBD1. CDR1 MNHGY and CDR2 SVAAGI come from the germline V gene. This CDR3 is 18 amino acids long. V was pared by 2 bases and J by 4 bases, with 12 bases of the junction left unmatched. CDR3 DNA sequence: TGTGCCAGCAGTTATCGACGGACAGGGGGCGACGTAGGAGAGACCCAGTACTTC. Its protein is CASSYRRTGGDVGETQYF.

This chain joins TRBV6-1 and TRBJ1-2; D perhaps matches TRBD1 (5 bases). The CDR3 has 14 residues. The V end was cut by 5 bases, the J end by 3 bases, with 13 bases between. Per the germline V gene, CDR1 is MNHNS and CDR2 is SASEGT. CDR3: CASSLTGGDYGYTF. CDR3 DNA sequence: TGTGCCAGCAGTCTAACAGGCGGGGACTATGGCTACACCTTC.

The CDR3 reads CASSLTWPGQGVADTQYF. For the CDR3, the DNA is TGTGCCAGCAGCTTAACCTGGCCGGGACAGGGGGTTGCAGATACGCAGTATTTT. This rearrangement joins TRBV11-2 to TRBJ2-3; TRBD1 aligns across 11 bases. CDR3 length equals 18 residues. Germline lookup yields CDR1 SGHAT and CDR2 FQNNGV. Losses at the gene ends were 2 bases for V and 4 bases for J; bases not matched to a gene: 11.

The rearrangement joins TRBV5-1 to TRBJ1-3; 9 bases fit TRBD1. The V gene's germline CDR1 is SGHRS and CDR2 YFSETQ. This CDR3 region has 19 residues. Losses at the gene ends were 1 base for V and 4 bases for J; bases not matched to a gene: 15. The CDR3 DNA reads TGCGCCAGCAGCTTGTTCGGGACAGGGTCGGACTACCTCGGAAACACCATATATTTT. It codes for CASSLFGTGSDYLGNTIYF.

The chain links TRBV7-3 to TRBJ2-6; TRBD1 aligns across 9 bases. In germline, CDR1 is SGHTA, CDR2 FQGTGA. J was trimmed by 0 bases and V by 5 bases; bases with no gene match: 5. This CDR3 region has 17 residues. The DNA of the CDR3 is TGTGCCAGCAGCCCGGGACAGGGCGTCTCTGGGGCCAACGTCCTGACTTTC. Translating it yields CASSPGQGVSGANVLTF.

This rearrangement joins TRBV7-2 to TRBJ2-3; D unclear. The V end was cut by 3 bases, the J end by 5 bases, with 3 bases between. Germline V CDR1 and CDR2: SGHTA, FQGNSA. The CDR3 totals 11 residues. The CDR3 spells CASSFKDTQYF. Here the CDR3 DNA reads TGTGCCAGCAGCTTCAAAGATACGCAGTATTTT.

The V gene is TRBV9, the J gene TRBJ2-5, with D possibly matching TRBD1 (6 bases). This CDR3 is built from 15 residues. The germline V gene has CDR1 SGDLS and CDR2 YYNGEE. Trimming pared 1 base from V and 2 bases from J, leaving 12 bases between. The CDR3 spells CASSVIGTLQETQYF. Here the CDR3 DNA reads TGTGCCAGCAGCGTAATAGGGACACTACAAGAGACCCAGTACTTC.

The chain joins TRBV12-5 to TRBJ1-1; D gene uncertain. CDR3 length equals 13 residues. Germline V CDR1 and CDR2: LGHNT, FRNRAP. V was pared by 0 bases and J by 4 bases, with 6 bases between. As DNA, the CDR3 is TGTGCTAGTGGTTTGGTAACAGCCACTGAAGCTTTCTTT. This gives the protein CASGLVTATEAFF.